This T cell receptor beta chain was recorded in a study of blood T cell repertoires in COVID-19 (dated by TCRdb to about 2020). The study in broad terms: The collaborator samples originated in the United States, Italy and Spain and spanned the acute and convalescent phases of COVID-19. The prospective study material was composed of cDNA or gDNA derived from T cells, B-cell-depleted T cells, or PBMCs. Deeply sampled blood TCRbeta repertoires from subjects exposed to, actively infected with, or recovered from COVID-19 were included in the dataset. The repertoires were made available in a free public database intended to serve as a resource for research on the immune response to SARS-CoV-2. Samples were obtained from the ongoing ImmuneRACE study (first 160 participants) and from some 1,200 subjects provided by 6 global collaborators. A de-identified subject ID, COVID-19 status, age in years and sex were almost always included in the sample metadata. Where available, HLA class I and class II types were obtained from metadata supplied by the sample provider rather than from assay-based typing. The study at large found these results: The amount of clinical and demographic metadata varied by source and participant and was provided uncurated.

Whole blood was collected in K2EDTA tubes by collaborating institutions according to the institutions' own protocols. Collaborator samples were shipped for TCRbeta analysis as frozen whole blood, isolated PBMCs, or DNA extracted from either sample type. As for this clone: What this receptor recognizes is not known. Within one base of it there is no much larger clone, and no base qualities were kept.

The immunoSEQ Assay, a bias-controlled multiplex PCR, was used to amplify TCRbeta CDR3 regions from genomic DNA. Concerning the study's data processing: The number of nucleated cells in each sample was estimated from the amplification of reference gene primers within the assay. To quantify the absolute abundance of each unique TCRbeta CDR3 rearrangement, sequence reads were collapsed and filtered. For each sample, productive Simpson clonality was calculated by taking the square root of Simpson's diversity index across productive rearrangements. TCRdb mirrors the immuneACCESS table, restricted to in-frame sequences. Some clones are absent from its copies; in checked studies, under half trace to an unresolved V gene, and the reason for the others is unknown. V and J calls and clone size are given by that table; D and trimming were obtained from the DNA. This sample holds approximately 240,000 clones; approximately 79% were observed only once. The top ten hold about 5.3% of the sample.

Taken from the germline V gene, the CDR1 and CDR2 loops are SGHRS and YFSETQ. Trimming costs V 2 bases and J 10 bases, and their ends lie 22 bases apart. The CDR3 holds 17 amino acids from the cysteine to the phenylalanine. CDR3 DNA only is kept here, 51 bases in frame from base 1. The receptor was derived from an elderly woman with active or convalescent COVID-19. The rearrangement joined TRBV5-1 to TRBJ1-6; matching of 6 bases hints at TRBD1 as the D gene. Sequencing input: peripheral blood. The CDR3 protein: CASSFSHPLGANSPLHF. The DNA is as follows: TGCGCCAGCAGCTTCAGCCACCCGTTGGGGGCGAACTCACCCCTCCACTTT.